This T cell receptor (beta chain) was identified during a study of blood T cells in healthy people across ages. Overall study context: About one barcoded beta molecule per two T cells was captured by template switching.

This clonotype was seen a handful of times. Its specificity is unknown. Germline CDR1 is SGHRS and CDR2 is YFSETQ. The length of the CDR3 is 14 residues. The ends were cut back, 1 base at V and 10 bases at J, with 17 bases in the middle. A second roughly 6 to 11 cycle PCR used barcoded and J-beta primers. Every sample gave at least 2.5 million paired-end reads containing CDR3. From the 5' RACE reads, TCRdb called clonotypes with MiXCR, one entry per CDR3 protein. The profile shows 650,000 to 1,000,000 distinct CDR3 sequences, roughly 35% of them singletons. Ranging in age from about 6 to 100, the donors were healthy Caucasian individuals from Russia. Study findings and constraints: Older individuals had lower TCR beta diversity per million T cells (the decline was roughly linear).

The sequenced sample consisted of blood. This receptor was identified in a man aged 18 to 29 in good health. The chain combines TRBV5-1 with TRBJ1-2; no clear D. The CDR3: CASSLLSGAGDYTF. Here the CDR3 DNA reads TGCGCCAGCAGCTTGCTGAGTGGAGCAGGCGACTACACCTTC.